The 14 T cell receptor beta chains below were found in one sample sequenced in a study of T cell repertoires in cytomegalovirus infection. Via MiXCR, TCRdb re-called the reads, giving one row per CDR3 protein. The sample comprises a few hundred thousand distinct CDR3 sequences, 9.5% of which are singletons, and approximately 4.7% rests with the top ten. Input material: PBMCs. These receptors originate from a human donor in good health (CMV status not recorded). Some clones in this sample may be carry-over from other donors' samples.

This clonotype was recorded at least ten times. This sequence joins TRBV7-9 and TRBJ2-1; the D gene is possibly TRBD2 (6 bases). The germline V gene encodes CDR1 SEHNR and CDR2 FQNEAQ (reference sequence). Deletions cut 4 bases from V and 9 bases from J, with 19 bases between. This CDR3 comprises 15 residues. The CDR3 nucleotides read TGTGCCAGCAGCTCCTGGGACTCAAAGGGAGGTGAGCAGTTCTTC. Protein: CASSSWDSKGGEQFF.

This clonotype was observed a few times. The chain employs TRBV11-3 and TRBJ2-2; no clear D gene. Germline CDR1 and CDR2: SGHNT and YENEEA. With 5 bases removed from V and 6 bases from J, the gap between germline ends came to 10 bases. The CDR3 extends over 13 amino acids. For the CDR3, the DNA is TGTGCCAGCAGCCAACATCGGGCCGGGGAGCTGTTTTTT. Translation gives CASSQHRAGELFF.

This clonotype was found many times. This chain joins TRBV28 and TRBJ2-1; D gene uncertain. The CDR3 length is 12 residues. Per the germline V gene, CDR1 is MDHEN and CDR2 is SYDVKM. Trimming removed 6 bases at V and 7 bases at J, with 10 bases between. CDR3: CASSLWSNEQFF. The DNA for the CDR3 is TGTGCCAGCAGCCTGTGGTCGAATGAGCAGTTCTTC.

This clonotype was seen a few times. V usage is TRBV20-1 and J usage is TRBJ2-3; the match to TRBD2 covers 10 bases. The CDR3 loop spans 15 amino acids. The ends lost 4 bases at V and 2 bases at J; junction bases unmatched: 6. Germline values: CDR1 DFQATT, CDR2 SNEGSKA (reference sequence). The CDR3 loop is CSAKLAGGATDTQYF. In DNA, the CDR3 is TGCAGTGCTAAGTTAGCGGGAGGAGCCACAGATACGCAGTATTTT.

DNA of the CDR3: TGTGCCTGGAAGGGACCCGGGACTGGAGGCTACACCTTC. The encoded protein is CAWKGPGTGGYTF. The chain links TRBV30 to TRBJ1-2; D is perhaps TRBD1 (5 bases). Germline V gene sequence: CDR1 GTSNPN, CDR2 SVGIG (reference sequence). The V end lost 4 bases, the J end lost 8 bases, and 17 bases lay between the germline ends. The length of the CDR3 is 13 residues.

For the CDR3, the DNA is TGTGCCAGCAGCCAAGTGGCCGGGAGACACACTGAAGCTTTCTTT. This encodes CASSQVAGRHTEAFF. The chain joins TRBV14 to TRBJ1-1; no clear D. Germline V gene data show CDR1 as SGHDN and CDR2 as FVKESK. The CDR3 consists of 15 residues. Trimming stripped 1 base from V and 3 bases from J, with 12 bases between.

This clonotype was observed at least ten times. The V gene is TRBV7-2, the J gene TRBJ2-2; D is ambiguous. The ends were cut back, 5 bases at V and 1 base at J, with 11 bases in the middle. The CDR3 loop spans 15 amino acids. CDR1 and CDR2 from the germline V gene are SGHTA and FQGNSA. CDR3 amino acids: CASSIYTGNTGELFF. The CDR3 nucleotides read TGTGCCAGCAGCATTTATACCGGGAACACCGGGGAGCTGTTTTTT.

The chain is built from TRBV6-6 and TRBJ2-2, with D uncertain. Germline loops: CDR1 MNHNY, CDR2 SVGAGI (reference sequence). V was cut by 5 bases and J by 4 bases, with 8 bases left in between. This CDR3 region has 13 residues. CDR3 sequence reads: CASSPLVTGELFF. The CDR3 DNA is TGTGCCAGCAGTCCGTTGGTCACCGGGGAGCTGTTTTTT.

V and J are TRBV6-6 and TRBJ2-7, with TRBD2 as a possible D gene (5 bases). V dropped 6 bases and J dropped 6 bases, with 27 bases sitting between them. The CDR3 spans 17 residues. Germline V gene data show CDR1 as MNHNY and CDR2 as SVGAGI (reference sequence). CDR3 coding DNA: TGTGCCAGCAGGTTGCGGGTTCTACACCAATCGGCCCCCGAGCAGTACTTC. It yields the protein CASRLRVLHQSAPEQYF.

In DNA form, the CDR3 reads TGCGCCAGCAGCCAAGTCGGGCAGAACTATGGCTACACCTTC. Translation: CASSQVGQNYGYTF. The V call is TRBV4-3, the J call TRBJ1-2; D ambiguous. The V and J ends lost 1 base and 2 bases respectively, with 8 bases between them. The germline gives CDR1 LGHNA, CDR2 YSLEER. CDR3 length equals 14 residues.

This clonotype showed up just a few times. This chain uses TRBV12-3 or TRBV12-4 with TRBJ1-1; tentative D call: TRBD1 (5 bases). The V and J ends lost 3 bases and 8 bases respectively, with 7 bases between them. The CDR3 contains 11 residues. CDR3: CASSFRGEAFF. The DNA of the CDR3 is TGTGCCAGCAGTTTTCGGGGGGAAGCTTTCTTT.

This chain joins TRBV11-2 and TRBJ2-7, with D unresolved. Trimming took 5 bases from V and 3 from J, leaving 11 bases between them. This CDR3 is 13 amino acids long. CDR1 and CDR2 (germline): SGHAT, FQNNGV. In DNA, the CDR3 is TGTGCCAGCAGCAGCTTATCACGCTACGAGCAGTACTTC. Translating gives CASSSLSRYEQYF.

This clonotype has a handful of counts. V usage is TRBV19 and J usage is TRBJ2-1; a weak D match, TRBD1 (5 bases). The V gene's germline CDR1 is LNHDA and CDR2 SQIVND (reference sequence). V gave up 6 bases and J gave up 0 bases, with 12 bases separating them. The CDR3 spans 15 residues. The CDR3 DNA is TGTGCCAGTAGGCCAGACAGAAGCTCCTACAATGAGCAGTTCTTC. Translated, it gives CASRPDRSSYNEQFF. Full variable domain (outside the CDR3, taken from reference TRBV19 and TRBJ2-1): DGGITQSPKYLFRKEGQNVTLSCEQNLNHDAMYWYRQDPGQGLRLIYYSQIVNDFQKGDIAEGYSVSREKKESFPLTVTSAQKNPTAFYLCASRPDRSSYNEQFFGPGTRLTVL.

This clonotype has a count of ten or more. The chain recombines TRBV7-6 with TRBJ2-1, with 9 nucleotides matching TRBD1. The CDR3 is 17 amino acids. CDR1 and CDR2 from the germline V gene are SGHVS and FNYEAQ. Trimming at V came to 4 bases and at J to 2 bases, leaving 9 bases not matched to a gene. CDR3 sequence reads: CASSSTGGRPAYNEQFF. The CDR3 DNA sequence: TGTGCCAGCAGCTCGACAGGGGGGCGGCCCGCCTACAATGAGCAGTTCTTC.